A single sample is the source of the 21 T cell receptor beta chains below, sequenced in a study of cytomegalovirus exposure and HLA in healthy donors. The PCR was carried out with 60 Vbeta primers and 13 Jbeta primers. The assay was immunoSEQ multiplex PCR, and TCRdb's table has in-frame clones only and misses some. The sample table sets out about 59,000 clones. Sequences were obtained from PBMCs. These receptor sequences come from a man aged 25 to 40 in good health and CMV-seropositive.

The chain's CDR3 is CASSLGTRVYEEQYF. The CDR3 nucleotides read TGTGCCAGCAGCTTAGGGACTAGAGTGTATGAAGAGCAGTACTTC. The V gene is TRBV7-9, the J gene TRBJ2-7, with 7 positions matching TRBD2. CDR1 and CDR2 from the germline V gene are SEHNR and FQNEAQ (reference sequence). CDR3 length equals 15 residues. Unmatched junction bases numbered 10, after V lost 1 base and J lost 7 bases.

The CDR3 loop reads CASSGGLEYEQYF. In nucleotides, the CDR3 is TGTGCCAGCAGTGGGGGGCTTGAGTACGAGCAGTACTTC. The gene calls are TRBV2 and TRBJ2-5; D is perhaps TRBD1 (6 bases). The DNA end is more similar to TRBJ2-7, so the J call may be wrong. This CDR3 has 13 amino acids. Germline loops: CDR1 SNHLY, CDR2 FYNNEI.

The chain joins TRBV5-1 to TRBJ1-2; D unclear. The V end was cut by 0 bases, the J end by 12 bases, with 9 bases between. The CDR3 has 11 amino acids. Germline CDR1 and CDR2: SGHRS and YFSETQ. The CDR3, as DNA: TGCGCCAGCAGCTTGGGCCAAGAGAACACCTTC. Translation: CASSLGQENTF.

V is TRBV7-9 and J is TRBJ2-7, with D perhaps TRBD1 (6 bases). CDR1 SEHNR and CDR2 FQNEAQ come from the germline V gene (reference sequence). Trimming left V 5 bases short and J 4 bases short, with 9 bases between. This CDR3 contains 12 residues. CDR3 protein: CASSAQGYEQYF. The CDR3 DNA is TGTGCCAGCAGCGCACAGGGATACGAGCAGTACTTC. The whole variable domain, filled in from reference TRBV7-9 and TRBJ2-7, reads DTGVSQNPRHKITKRGQNVTFRCDPISEHNRLYWYRQTLGQGPEFLTYFQNEAQLEKSRLLSDRFSAERPKGSFSTLEIQRTEQGDSAMYLCASSAQGYEQYFGPGTRLTVT.

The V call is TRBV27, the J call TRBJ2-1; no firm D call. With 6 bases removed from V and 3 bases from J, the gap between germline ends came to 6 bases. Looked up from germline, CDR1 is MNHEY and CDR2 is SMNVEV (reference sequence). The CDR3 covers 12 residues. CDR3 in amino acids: CASRQYYNEQFF. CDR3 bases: TGTGCCAGCAGACAGTACTACAATGAGCAGTTCTTC.

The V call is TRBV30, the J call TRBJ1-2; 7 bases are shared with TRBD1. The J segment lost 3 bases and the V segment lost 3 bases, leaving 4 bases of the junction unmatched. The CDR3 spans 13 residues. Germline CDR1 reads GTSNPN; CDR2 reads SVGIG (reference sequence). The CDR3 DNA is TGTGCCTGGAGCCCTACAGGGGACTATGGCTACACCTTC. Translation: CAWSPTGDYGYTF.

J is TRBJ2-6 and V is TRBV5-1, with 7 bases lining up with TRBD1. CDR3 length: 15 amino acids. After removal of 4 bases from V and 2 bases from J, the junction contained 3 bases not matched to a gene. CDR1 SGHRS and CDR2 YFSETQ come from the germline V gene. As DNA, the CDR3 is TGCGCCAGCAGCATACAGGGGACTGGGGCCAACGTCCTGACTTTC. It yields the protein CASSIQGTGANVLTF. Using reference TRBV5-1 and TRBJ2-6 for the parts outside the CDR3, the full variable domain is KAGVTQTPRYLIKTRGQQVTLSCSPISGHRSVSWYQQTPGQGLQFLFEYFSETQRNKGNFPGRFSGRQFSNSRSEMNVSTLELGDSALYLCASSIQGTGANVLTFGAGSRLTVL.

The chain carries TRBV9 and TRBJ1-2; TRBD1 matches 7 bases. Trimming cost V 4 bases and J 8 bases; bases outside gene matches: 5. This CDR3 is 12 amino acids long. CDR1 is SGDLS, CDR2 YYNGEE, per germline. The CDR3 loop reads CASSLTGLGYTF. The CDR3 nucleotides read TGTGCCAGCAGCTTGACAGGGCTCGGCTACACCTTC.

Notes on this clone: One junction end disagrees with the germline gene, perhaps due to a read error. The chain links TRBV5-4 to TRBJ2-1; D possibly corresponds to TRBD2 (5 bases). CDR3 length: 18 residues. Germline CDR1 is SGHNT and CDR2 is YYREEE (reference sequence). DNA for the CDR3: TGTGCCAGCAGCTTGCGGGGTGTAGGGTATGCCTCCGACAATGAGCAGTTCTTC. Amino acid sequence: CASSLRGVGYASDNEQFF. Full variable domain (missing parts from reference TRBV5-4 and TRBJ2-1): ETGVTQSPTHLIKTRGQQVTLRCSSQSGHNTVSWYQQALGQGPQFIFQYYREEENGRGNFPPRFSGLQFPNYSSELNVNALELDDSALYLCASSLRGVGYASDNEQFFGPGTRLTVL.

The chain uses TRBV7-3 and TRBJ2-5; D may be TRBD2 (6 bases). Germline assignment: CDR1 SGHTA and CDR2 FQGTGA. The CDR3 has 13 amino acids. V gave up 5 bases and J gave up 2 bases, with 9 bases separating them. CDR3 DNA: TGTGCCAGCAGCCGGACTATACAAGAGACCCAGTACTTC. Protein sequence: CASSRTIQETQYF.

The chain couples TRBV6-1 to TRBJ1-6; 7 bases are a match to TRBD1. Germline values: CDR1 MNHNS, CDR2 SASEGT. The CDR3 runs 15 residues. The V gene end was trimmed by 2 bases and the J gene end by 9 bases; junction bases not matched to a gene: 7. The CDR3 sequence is CASSESPRGASPLHF. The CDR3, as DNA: TGTGCCAGCAGTGAATCCCCCAGGGGGGCTTCACCCCTCCACTTT.

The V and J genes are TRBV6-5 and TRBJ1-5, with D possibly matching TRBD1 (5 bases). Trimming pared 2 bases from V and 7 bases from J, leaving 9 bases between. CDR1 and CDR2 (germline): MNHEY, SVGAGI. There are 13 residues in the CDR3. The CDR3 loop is CASSYGGSQPQHF. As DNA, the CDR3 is TGTGCCAGCAGTTACGGGGGGAGCCAGCCCCAGCATTTT.

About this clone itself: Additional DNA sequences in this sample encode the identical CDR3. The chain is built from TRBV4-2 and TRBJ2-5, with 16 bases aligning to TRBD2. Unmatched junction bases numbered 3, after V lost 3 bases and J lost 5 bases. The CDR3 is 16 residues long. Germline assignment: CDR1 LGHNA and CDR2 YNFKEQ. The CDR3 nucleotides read TGTGCCAGCAGCCAGGGACTAGCGGGGGGGCCGGAGACCCAGTACTTC. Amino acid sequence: CASSQGLAGGPETQYF.

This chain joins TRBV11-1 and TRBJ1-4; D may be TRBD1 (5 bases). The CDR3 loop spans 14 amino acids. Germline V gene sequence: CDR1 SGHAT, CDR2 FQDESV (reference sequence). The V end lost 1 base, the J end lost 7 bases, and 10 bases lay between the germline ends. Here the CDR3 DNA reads TGTGCCAGCAGCTTAGAAGGGGCAGGTGAAAAACTGTTTTTT. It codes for CASSLEGAGEKLFF.

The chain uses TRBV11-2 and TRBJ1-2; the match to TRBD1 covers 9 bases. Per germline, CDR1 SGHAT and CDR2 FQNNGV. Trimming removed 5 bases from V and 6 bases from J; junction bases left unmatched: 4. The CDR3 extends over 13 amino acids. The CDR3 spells CASSPDRGHGYTF. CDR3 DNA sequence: TGTGCCAGCAGCCCGGACAGGGGACATGGCTACACCTTC.

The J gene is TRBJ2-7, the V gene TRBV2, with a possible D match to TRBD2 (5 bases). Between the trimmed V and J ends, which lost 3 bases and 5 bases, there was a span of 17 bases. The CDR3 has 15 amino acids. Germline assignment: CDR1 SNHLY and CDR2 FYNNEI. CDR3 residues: CASSEVAGPADEQYF. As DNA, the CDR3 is TGTGCCAGCAGTGAGGTTGCGGGCCCCGCAGACGAGCAGTACTTC.

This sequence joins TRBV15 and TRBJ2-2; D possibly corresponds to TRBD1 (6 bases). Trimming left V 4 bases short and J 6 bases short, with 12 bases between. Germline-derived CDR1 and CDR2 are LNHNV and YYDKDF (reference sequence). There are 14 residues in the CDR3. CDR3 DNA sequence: TGTGCCACCAGCATTCGACAGGTGGCCGGGGAGCTGTTTTTT. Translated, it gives CATSIRQVAGELFF.

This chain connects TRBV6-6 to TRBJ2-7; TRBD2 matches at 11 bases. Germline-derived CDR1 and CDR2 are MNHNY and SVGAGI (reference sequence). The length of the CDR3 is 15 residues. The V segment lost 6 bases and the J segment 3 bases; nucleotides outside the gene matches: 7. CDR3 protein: CASSLTSGSGYEQYF. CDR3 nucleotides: TGTGCCAGCAGCCTAACTAGCGGGAGTGGCTACGAGCAGTACTTC.

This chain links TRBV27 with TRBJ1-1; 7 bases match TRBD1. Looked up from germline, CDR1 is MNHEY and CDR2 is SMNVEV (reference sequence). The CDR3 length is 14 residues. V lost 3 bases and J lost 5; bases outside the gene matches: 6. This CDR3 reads CASSFGRGLTEAFF. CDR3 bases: TGTGCCAGCAGTTTCGGCAGGGGGTTAACTGAAGCTTTCTTT.

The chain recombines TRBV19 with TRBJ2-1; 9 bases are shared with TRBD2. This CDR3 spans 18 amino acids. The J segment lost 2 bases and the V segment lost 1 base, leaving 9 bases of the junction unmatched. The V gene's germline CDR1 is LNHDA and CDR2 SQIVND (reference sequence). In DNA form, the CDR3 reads TGTGCCAGTAGTATAGCAAGTAGCGGGGGAGGCGCCTACAATGAGCAGTTCTTC. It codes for CASSIASSGGGAYNEQFF.

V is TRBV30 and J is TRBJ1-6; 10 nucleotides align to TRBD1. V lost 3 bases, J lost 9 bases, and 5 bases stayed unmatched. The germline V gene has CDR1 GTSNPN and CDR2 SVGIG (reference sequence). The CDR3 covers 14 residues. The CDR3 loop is CAWSTGTGVSPLHF. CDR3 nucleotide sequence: TGTGCCTGGAGCACCGGGACAGGGGTTTCACCCCTCCACTTT.